This T cell receptor beta chain is drawn from a study of response to subunit inactivated influenza vaccine. Via MiXCR, TCRdb re-called the RT-PCR reads, giving one row per CDR3 protein. This sample has about 500,000 distinct CDR3 sequences; 15% to 20% occur once, and the top ten carry 3%. Remarks on this clonotype: Its antigen is unidentified.

Points from the study as a whole: Each seasonal influenza vaccination recruits few new T cells, the authors suggested.

This CDR3 comprises 13 residues. Trimming shortened V by 6 bases and J by 1 base, and 11 bases separated the two germline ends. The germline gives CDR1 DFQATT, CDR2 SNEGSKA (reference sequence). The sequence derives from a man aged 45 to 70 who received an inactivated influenza vaccine. The input for sequencing was CD4+ T cells sorted from PBMCs, taken roughly 24 months after vaccination. This sequence joins TRBV20-1 and TRBJ2-3; possibly TRBD2 for D (6 bases). CDR3 region: CSAEGVGTDTQYF. CDR3 nucleotide sequence: TGCAGTGCGGAGGGAGTCGGCACAGATACGCAGTATTTT.